Shown below are 19 T cell receptor beta chains from a single sample sequenced in a study of Ad26.COV2.S vaccination and SARS-CoV-2 variants. The treatment here: some 19 received Ad26.COV2.S at low or high dose, single or two shots; a few received placebo; per-sample allocation not given. It was on day 63 after the first vaccine or placebo injection that samples were taken. The protocol was immunoSEQ multiplex PCR, while the TCRdb copy is restricted to in-frame clones and leaves out a portion. Of roughly 680,000 clones detected, more than 70% appear once; the ten largest clones hold around 1.5%. This sample comprised peripheral blood, obtained in a trial of Ad26.COV2.S vaccine versus placebo. These receptors were taken from a person between 18 and 65 years old who received the Ad26.COV2.S COVID-19 vaccine or a placebo.

V is TRBV4-1 and J is TRBJ1-4; D might be TRBD1 (5 bases). V was trimmed by 1 base and J by 0 bases, leaving 18 bases between them. Germline CDR1 MGHRA, CDR2 YSYEKL. The CDR3 runs 19 residues. DNA of the CDR3: TGCGCCAGCAGCCAAGGAATTTTTGAGGGGTCCGCAACTAATGAAAAACTGTTTTTT. The encoded protein is CASSQGIFEGSATNEKLFF.

The J gene is TRBJ1-1, the V gene TRBV5-1, with 7 bases aligning to TRBD1. This CDR3 is built from 17 residues. V gave up 0 bases and J gave up 4 bases; unmatched junction bases: 12. The germline gives CDR1 SGHRS, CDR2 YFSETQ. CDR3 amino acids: CASSLVRGTAKGTEAFF. Written as DNA, the CDR3 is TGCGCCAGCAGCTTGGTCAGGGGGACAGCGAAAGGCACTGAAGCTTTCTTT.

This chain joins TRBV6-1 and TRBJ1-1; D unclear. In germline, CDR1 is MNHNS, CDR2 SASEGT. The CDR3 loop spans 15 amino acids. Trimming stripped 0 bases from V and 8 bases from J, with 16 bases between. CDR3 loop: CASSEALHGRFEAFF. CDR3 nucleotides: TGTGCCAGCAGTGAAGCGCTTCATGGGAGATTCGAAGCTTTCTTT.

This clone was observed a single time. The chain employs TRBV5-1 and TRBJ2-7; 7 nucleotides align to TRBD1. V was clipped by 5 bases and J by 3 bases; unmatched bases: 5. The CDR3 extends over 13 amino acids. The germline V gene encodes CDR1 SGHRS and CDR2 YFSETQ. DNA of the CDR3: TGCGCCAGCAGTCAGGGGGTCCACTACGAGCAGTACTTC. Amino acids: CASSQGVHYEQYF.

The chain has TRBV5-1 and TRBJ2-3, with 9 bases fitting TRBD2. Per the germline V gene, CDR1 is SGHRS and CDR2 is YFSETQ. J was trimmed by 4 bases and V by 4 bases; bases with no gene match: 4. The CDR3 is made up of 14 amino acids. CDR3 sequence: CASSPGLASDTQYF. Written as DNA, the CDR3 is TGCGCCAGCAGCCCGGGACTAGCTTCAGATACGCAGTATTTT.

Comments on this clone: Additional DNA sequences in this sample encode the identical CDR3. The V call is TRBV30, the J call TRBJ2-3; D unresolved. Trimming took 2 bases from V and 2 from J, leaving 8 bases between them. The CDR3 contains 13 residues. Germline lookup yields CDR1 GTSNPN and CDR2 SVGIG (reference sequence). The CDR3 here is CAWSPPSTDTQYF. The CDR3 DNA reads TGTGCCTGGAGTCCCCCTTCCACAGATACGCAGTATTTT.

The chain combines TRBV6-5 with TRBJ2-6; D perhaps matches TRBD2 (5 bases). The germline CDR1 and CDR2 sequences are MNHEY and SVGAGI. The CDR3 runs to 16 residues. The V end was cut by 0 bases, the J end by 2 bases, with 8 bases between. The CDR3, as DNA: TGTGCCAGCAGTTACTCGAACGGGGCTGGGGCCAACGTCCTGACTTTC. Protein product: CASSYSNGAGANVLTF.

The chain links TRBV18 to TRBJ2-7; D possibly corresponds to TRBD2 (5 bases). The germline CDR1 and CDR2 sequences are KGHSH and LQKENI. V lost 2 bases to trimming and J lost 0 bases, with 11 bases between them. The length of the CDR3 is 15 residues. This CDR3 is CASSPGPGSSYEQYF. The CDR3 nucleotides are TGTGCCAGCTCACCAGGCCCGGGGAGCTCCTACGAGCAGTACTTC.

The rearrangement uses TRBV11-1 and TRBJ2-3; 9 bases line up with TRBD1. The germline V gene encodes CDR1 SGHAT and CDR2 FQDESV (reference sequence). The CDR3 is 13 residues long. V shed 7 bases, J shed 4 bases, and the junction held 3 bases outside the gene matches. The CDR3: CASTGQGSDTQYF. CDR3 bases: TGTGCCAGCACGGGACAGGGATCAGATACGCAGTATTTT.

The chain couples TRBV30 to TRBJ1-2; tentative D call: TRBD1 (5 bases). V was pared by 2 bases and J by 6 bases, with 19 bases between. The CDR3 has 15 residues. Germline V gene sequence: CDR1 GTSNPN, CDR2 SVGIG (reference sequence). Here the CDR3 DNA reads TGTGCCTGGAGTCGAGCGGGCCAGGGTAGAAATGGCTACACCTTC. Its protein is CAWSRAGQGRNGYTF.

The chain links TRBV7-9 to TRBJ1-2; D is unresolved. Trimming took off 3 bases at V and 6 bases at J, with 14 bases between the two ends. Germline values: CDR1 SEHNR, CDR2 FQNEAQ (reference sequence). The CDR3 spans 14 residues. This chain's CDR3 is CASSFVTLMDGYTF. The CDR3, as DNA: TGTGCCAGCAGCTTTGTAACCCTAATGGATGGCTACACCTTC. The full variable domain, with the rest looked up from reference TRBV7-9 and TRBJ1-2, is DTGVSQNPRHKITKRGQNVTFRCDPISEHNRLYWYRQTLGQGPEFLTYFQNEAQLEKSRLLSDRFSAERPKGSFSTLEIQRTEQGDSAMYLCASSFVTLMDGYTFGSGTRLTVV.

This clone came up once. Other nucleotide sequences from this sample produce the same CDR3. CDR3 nucleotide sequence: TGTGCCAGTAGTCTAGTAGCGGGAGCCTACAATGAGCAGTTCTTC. It yields the protein CASSLVAGAYNEQFF. The chain uses TRBV19 and TRBJ2-1; 9 bases agree with TRBD2. With 5 bases clipped from V and 2 bases from J, the junction kept 4 bases outside the gene matches. This CDR3 comprises 15 residues. Germline-derived CDR1 and CDR2 are LNHDA and SQIVND (reference sequence).

V and J are TRBV4-2 and TRBJ2-5; 8 nucleotides agree with TRBD1. From germline, CDR1 is LGHNA and CDR2 YNFKEQ. Trimming took 3 bases from V and 4 from J; bases not matched to a gene: 13. The CDR3 has 17 residues. The CDR3, as DNA: TGTGCCAGCAGCCATGGCATCGACAGGGGTCGAAGAGAGACCCAGTACTTC. Protein product: CASSHGIDRGRRETQYF.

The chain is built from TRBV6-5 and TRBJ2-7, with D possibly being TRBD2 (5 bases). The germline V gene has CDR1 MNHEY and CDR2 SVGAGI. The V end lost 2 bases, the J end lost 1 base, and 12 bases lay between the germline ends. This CDR3 has 15 residues. CDR3 nucleotide sequence: TGTGCCAGCAGTTACCCGACCGGCGGGTCCTACGAGCAGTACTTC. Its translation is CASSYPTGGSYEQYF.

The V call is TRBV7-9, the J call TRBJ1-6; tentatively, D is TRBD1 (5 bases). Trimming shortened V by 5 bases and J by 10 bases, and 12 bases separated the two germline ends. Germline V gene lookup returns CDR1 SEHNR and CDR2 FQNEAQ (reference sequence). The CDR3 has 13 residues. The CDR3 protein is CASSTGTNSPLHF. CDR3 coding DNA: TGTGCCAGCAGCACCGGGACGAACTCACCCCTCCACTTT.

CDR3 in amino acids: CASKPGQGSYEQYF. CDR3 DNA: TGTGCCAGTAAACCGGGACAGGGAAGCTACGAGCAGTACTTC. The rearrangement joins TRBV19 to TRBJ2-7; TRBD1 agrees at 9 bases. The V segment lost 7 bases and the J segment 3 bases; nucleotides outside the gene matches: 7. This CDR3 region has 14 residues. Per the germline V gene, CDR1 is LNHDA and CDR2 is SQIVND (reference sequence).

This clone was observed a handful of times. This chain joins TRBV4-2 and TRBJ2-4, with D perhaps TRBD1 (5 bases). Between the trimmed V and J ends, which lost 0 bases and 4 bases, there was a span of 10 bases. Germline CDR1 and CDR2: LGHNA and YNFKEQ. The CDR3 covers 15 residues. CDR3 region: CASSQEGEKKNIQYF. The CDR3 DNA reads as TGTGCCAGCAGCCAAGAAGGGGAAAAGAAAAACATTCAGTACTTC.

V is TRBV14 and J is TRBJ2-7; no definite D call. CDR3 length: 14 residues. CDR1 and CDR2 (germline): SGHDN, FVKESK. V was cut by 4 bases and J by 1 base, with 11 bases left in between. CDR3 sequence (DNA): TGTGCCAGCAGCCCCCGAGTTGGGTCCTACGAGCAGTACTTC. This encodes CASSPRVGSYEQYF.

V gene TRBV4-3 combines with J gene TRBJ1-6; D gene unclear. Germline CDR1 LGHNA, CDR2 YSLEER. Trimming left V 4 bases short and J 6 bases short, with 10 bases between. The CDR3 is 14 residues long. In DNA, the CDR3 is TGCGCCAGCAGCCCCGGACTGATTAATTCACCCCTCCACTTT. This encodes CASSPGLINSPLHF.